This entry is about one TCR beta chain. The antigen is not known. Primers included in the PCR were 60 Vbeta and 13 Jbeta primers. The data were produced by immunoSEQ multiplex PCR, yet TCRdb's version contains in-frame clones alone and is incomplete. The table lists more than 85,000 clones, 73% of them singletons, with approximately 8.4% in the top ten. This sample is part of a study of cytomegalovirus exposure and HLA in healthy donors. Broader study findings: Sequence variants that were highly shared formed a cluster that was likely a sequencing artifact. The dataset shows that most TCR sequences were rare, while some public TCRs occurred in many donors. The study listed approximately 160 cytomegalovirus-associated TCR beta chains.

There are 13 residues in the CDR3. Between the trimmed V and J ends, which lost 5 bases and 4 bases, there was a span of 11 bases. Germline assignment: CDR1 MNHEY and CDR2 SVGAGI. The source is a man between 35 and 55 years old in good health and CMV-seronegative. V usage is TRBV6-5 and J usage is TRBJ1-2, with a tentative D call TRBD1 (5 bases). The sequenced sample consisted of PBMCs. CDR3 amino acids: CASSAQAPYGYTF. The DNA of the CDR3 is TGTGCCAGCAGTGCACAGGCCCCCTATGGCTACACCTTC.